This T cell receptor beta chain was retrieved from a study of T cell repertoires in cytomegalovirus infection. Study-level findings and limits: CMV-specific TCR beta clonotypes restricted by HLA-C dominated the ex vivo response.

A remark on this clonotype: The antigen remains undetermined.

TCRdb reprocessed the reads with MiXCR, giving one entry per CDR3 protein. The repertoire holds roughly 350,000 distinct CDR3 sequences, with about 35% as singletons. The germline gives CDR1 DFQATT, CDR2 SNEGSKA (reference sequence). The CDR3 contains 14 residues. The germline V and J ends were trimmed by 3 bases and 8 bases, with 17 bases remaining between them. The sample was cultured PBMCs, taken from culture after CMV antigen stimulation. The TCR sequence derives from a human donor in good health (CMV status not recorded). Some clones in this sample may be carry-over from other donors' samples. This chain joins TRBV20-1 and TRBJ2-1, with D perhaps matching TRBD2 (6 bases). This CDR3 reads CSASGSANPHEQFF. In nucleotides, the CDR3 is TGCAGTGCTAGCGGGAGCGCCAACCCCCATGAGCAGTTCTTC.